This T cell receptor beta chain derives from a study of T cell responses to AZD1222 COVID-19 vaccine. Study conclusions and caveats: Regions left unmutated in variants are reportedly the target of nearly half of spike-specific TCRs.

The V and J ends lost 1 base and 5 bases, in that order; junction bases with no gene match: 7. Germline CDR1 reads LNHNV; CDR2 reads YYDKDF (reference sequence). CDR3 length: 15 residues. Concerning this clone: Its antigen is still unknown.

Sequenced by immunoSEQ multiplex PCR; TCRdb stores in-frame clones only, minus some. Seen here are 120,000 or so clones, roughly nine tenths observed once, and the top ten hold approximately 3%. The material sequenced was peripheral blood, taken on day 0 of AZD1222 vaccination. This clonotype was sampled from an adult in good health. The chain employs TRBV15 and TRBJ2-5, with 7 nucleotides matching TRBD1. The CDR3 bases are TGTGCCACCAGCAGAGCCGACAGGGTTGGTGAGACCCAGTACTTC. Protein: CATSRADRVGETQYF.